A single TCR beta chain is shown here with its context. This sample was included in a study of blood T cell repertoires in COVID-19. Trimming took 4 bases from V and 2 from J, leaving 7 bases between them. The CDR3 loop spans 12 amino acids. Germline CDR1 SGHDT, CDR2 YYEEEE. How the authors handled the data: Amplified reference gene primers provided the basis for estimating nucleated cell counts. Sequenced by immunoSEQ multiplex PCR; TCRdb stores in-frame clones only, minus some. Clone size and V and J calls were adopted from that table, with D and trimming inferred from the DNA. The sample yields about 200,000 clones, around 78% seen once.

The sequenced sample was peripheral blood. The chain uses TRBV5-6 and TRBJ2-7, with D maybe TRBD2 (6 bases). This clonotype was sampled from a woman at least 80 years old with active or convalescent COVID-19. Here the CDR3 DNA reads TGTGCCAGCAGCCGCGGGGCCTACGAGCAGTACTTC. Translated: CASSRGAYEQYF.